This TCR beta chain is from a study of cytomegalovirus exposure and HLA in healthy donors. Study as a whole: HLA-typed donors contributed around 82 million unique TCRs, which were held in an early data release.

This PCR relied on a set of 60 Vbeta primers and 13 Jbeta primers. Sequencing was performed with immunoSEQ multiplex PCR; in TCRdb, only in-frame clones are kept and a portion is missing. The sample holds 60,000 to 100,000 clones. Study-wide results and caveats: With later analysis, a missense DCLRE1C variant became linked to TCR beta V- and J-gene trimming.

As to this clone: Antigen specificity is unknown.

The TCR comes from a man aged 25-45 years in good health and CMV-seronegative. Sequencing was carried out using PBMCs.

CDR3 protein: CASSGFGQGTYEQYF. CDR3 in DNA: TGTGCCAGCAGTGGATTTGGACAGGGTACCTACGAGCAGTACTTC. The chain carries TRBV6-1 and TRBJ2-7; 8 positions match TRBD1. V trimming: 4 bases; J trimming: 2 bases; junction bases outside the gene matches: 7. The V gene's germline CDR1 is MNHNS and CDR2 SASEGT. The CDR3 sequence is 15 residues long.